This passage covers 15 T cell receptor beta chains from one sample sequenced in a study of T cell repertoires in cytomegalovirus infection. TCRdb redid the calling of the reads with MiXCR, one entry per CDR3 protein. Of some 160,000 distinct CDR3 sequences in the sample, roughly 15% were seen once. Input material: CD8+ T cells from PBMCs. The receptor source for this set is a human donor in good health (CMV status not recorded). Some clones in this sample may be carry-over from other donors' samples.

V usage is TRBV12-3 or TRBV12-4 and J usage is TRBJ1-2, with D perhaps TRBD1 (6 bases). The CDR3 contains 14 residues. V lost 6 bases and J lost 8, with 19 bases in between. DNA of the CDR3: TGTGCCAGCAGACCCGCTGGGGGTGGGGGCGGCTACACCTTC. Translation gives CASRPAGGGGGYTF.

V usage is TRBV6-5 and J usage is TRBJ2-1, with D perhaps assigned TRBD1 or TRBD2 (5 bases each). Germline-derived CDR1 and CDR2 are MNHEY and SVGAGI. The V end was cut by 2 bases, the J end by 10 bases, with 9 bases between. CDR3 size: 12 residues. The CDR3, as DNA: TGTGCCAGCAGTTACCGGGGCGGCGAGCAGTTCTTC. Translating gives CASSYRGGEQFF.

This rearrangement joins TRBV29-1 to TRBJ2-1, with D perhaps matching TRBD1 or TRBD2 (6 bases each). V was pared by 1 base and J by 0 bases, with 13 bases between. Germline V gene lookup returns CDR1 SQVTM and CDR2 ANQGSEA. This CDR3 has 16 residues. The CDR3 DNA reads TGCAGCGTTGAAGTACGGGGGCCGTTCTCCTACAATGAGCAGTTCTTC. Protein product: CSVEVRGPFSYNEQFF.

The chain recombines TRBV28 with TRBJ1-1; no clear D. CDR1 MDHEN and CDR2 SYDVKM come from the germline V gene. The CDR3 has 12 amino acids. The ends were cut back, 5 bases at V and 1 base at J, with 5 bases in the middle. This CDR3 is CASSITNTEAFF. For the CDR3, the DNA is TGTGCCAGCAGTATCACGAACACTGAAGCTTTCTTT.

This clonotype appeared a single time. The rearrangement links TRBV7-9 to TRBJ2-3, with 8 bases matching TRBD1. V dropped 4 bases and J dropped 0; count of bases not matched to a gene: 3. CDR3 length: 15 residues. Germline lookup yields CDR1 SEHNR and CDR2 FQNEAQ (reference sequence). CDR3: CASSSGDRSTDTQYF. For the CDR3, the DNA is TGTGCCAGCAGCTCGGGGGACAGGAGCACAGATACGCAGTATTTT.

The V call is TRBV29-1, the J call TRBJ1-2; no firm D call. V lost 3 bases to trimming and J lost 0 bases, with 8 bases between them. This CDR3 is 13 amino acids long. Germline lookup yields CDR1 SQVTM and CDR2 ANQGSEA. The chain's CDR3 is CSVEGIANYGYTF. The CDR3 DNA sequence: TGCAGCGTTGAGGGGATAGCTAACTATGGCTACACCTTC. Full variable domain (rest looked up from reference TRBV29-1 and TRBJ1-2): SAVISQKPSRDICQRGTSLTIQCQVDSQVTMMFWYRQQPGQSLTLIATANQGSEATYESGFVIDKFPISRPNLTFSTLTVSNMSPEDSSIYLCSVEGIANYGYTFGSGTRLTVV.

The chain joins TRBV7-9 to TRBJ2-1; 8 bases agree with TRBD1. CDR1 and CDR2 from the germline V gene are SEHNR and FQNEAQ (reference sequence). J gave up 0 bases and V 4 bases, and 5 bases lay outside the gene matches. This CDR3 has 16 residues. The CDR3 bases are TGTGCCAGCAGCTCAGGGGGCGGGCTCTCCTACAATGAGCAGTTCTTC. As protein: CASSSGGGLSYNEQFF.

V is TRBV7-3 and J is TRBJ2-1; 9 positions match TRBD2. CDR1 and CDR2 (germline): SGHTA, FQGTGA. The ends lost 5 bases at V and 4 bases at J; junction bases unmatched: 6. CDR3 length equals 15 residues. The chain's CDR3 is CASSPVAGEYNEQFF. The DNA for the CDR3 is TGTGCCAGCAGCCCCGTAGCGGGAGAGTACAATGAGCAGTTCTTC. Together with reference TRBV7-3 and TRBJ2-1, the CDR3 gives the full variable domain: GAGVSQTPSNKVTEKGKYVELRCDPISGHTALYWYRQSLGQGPEFLIYFQGTGAADDSGLPNDRFFAVRPEGSVSTLKIQRTERGDSAVYLCASSPVAGEYNEQFFGPGTRLTVL.

This clonotype occurred a few times. The chain carries TRBV14 and TRBJ2-7; D call uncertain. This CDR3 spans 13 amino acids. V was trimmed by 5 bases and J by 4 bases, leaving 12 bases between them. CDR1 and CDR2 from the germline V gene are SGHDN and FVKESK. CDR3 DNA: TGTGCCAGCAGCTCCGGACCTTTTTACGAGCAGTACTTC. Translated: CASSSGPFYEQYF.

The J gene is TRBJ1-1, the V gene TRBV19, with a weak D call TRBD1 (5 bases). V dropped 3 bases and J dropped 7 bases, with 12 bases sitting between them. The CDR3 totals 13 residues. Germline values: CDR1 LNHDA, CDR2 SQIVND (reference sequence). The CDR3 reads CASSIKGPREAFF. DNA of the CDR3: TGTGCCAGTAGTATTAAGGGACCCCGTGAAGCTTTCTTT.

The chain employs TRBV6-2 or TRBV6-3 and TRBJ2-5, with 8 bases lining up with TRBD2. The germline V gene encodes CDR1 MNHEY and CDR2 SVGEGT. The V gene end was trimmed by 0 bases and the J gene end by 5 bases; junction bases not matched to a gene: 8. This CDR3 is built from 16 residues. The DNA for the CDR3 is TGTGCCAGCAGTTACTCAAGCGGGGGCGTTCGGGAGACCCAGTACTTC. This codes for CASSYSSGGVRETQYF.

CDR3 bases: TGTGCCAGCGGGTTTAGCGCCTACAATGAGCAGTTCTTC. It yields the protein CASGFSAYNEQFF. This chain links TRBV7-9 with TRBJ2-1; TRBD2 is a possible D gene (5 bases). Germline V CDR1 and CDR2: SEHNR, FQNEAQ (reference sequence). The length of the CDR3 is 13 residues. Trimming cost V 8 bases and J 2 bases, with 10 bases left between them.

This clonotype appeared a few times. The chain recombines TRBV7-9 with TRBJ2-1; D remains unclear. CDR3 length: 11 amino acids. The V gene lost 5 bases and the J gene lost 7 bases, with 6 bases spanning the gap. Germline CDR1 reads SEHNR; CDR2 reads FQNEAQ (reference sequence). CDR3 protein: CASSNDNEQFF. The CDR3 DNA reads TGTGCCAGCAGCAATGATAATGAGCAGTTCTTC.

The sample holds a few counts of this clonotype. This sequence joins TRBV4-1 and TRBJ1-2; the D is unclear. The CDR3 covers 17 residues. Trimming stripped 0 bases from V and 1 base from J, with 15 bases between. In germline, CDR1 is MGHRA, CDR2 YSYEKL. CDR3 amino acids: CASSQEGGLGVNYGYTF. The CDR3 coding sequence is TGCGCCAGCAGCCAAGAAGGTGGGCTCGGGGTTAACTATGGCTACACCTTC.

The chain employs TRBV7-9 and TRBJ1-1; D gene uncertain. CDR1 is SEHNR and CDR2 is FQNEAQ in the germline V gene (reference sequence). With 7 bases removed from V and 0 bases from J, the gap between germline ends came to 12 bases. The CDR3 has 14 residues. The CDR3 sequence: CASTWRDMNTEAFF. The CDR3 nucleotides are TGTGCCAGCACCTGGCGAGACATGAACACTGAAGCTTTCTTT.